This T cell receptor beta chain was captured by sequencing in a study of blood T cells in healthy people across ages. The study's findings and limits: Correlation between TCR beta diversity and naive T cell percentage was strong.

This clonotype was observed a single time. Its antigen is still unknown. A J-beta primer mix and a sample-barcoded 5' primer were used in a second PCR of roughly 6 to 11 cycles. Each cDNA was tagged by a template-switch adaptor containing 12 random nucleotides. TCRdb re-derived calls from the 5' RACE reads in MiXCR, one entry per CDR3 protein. The sample carries about a million distinct CDR3 sequences, 35% to 40% recorded once. Each donor was a healthy Caucasian individual from Russia, aged about 6 to 90. This TCR was recovered from a man aged 18 to 35 in good health. The sample comprised blood.

The CDR3 loop reads CSVQKLTGGNEQFF. Here the CDR3 DNA reads TGCAGCGTTCAAAAGCTTACAGGGGGGAATGAGCAGTTCTTC. The chain joins TRBV29-1 to TRBJ2-1, with 8 bases matching TRBD1. The CDR3 is made up of 14 amino acids. In germline, CDR1 is SQVTM, CDR2 ANQGSEA. V trimming: 5 bases; J trimming: 7 bases; junction bases outside the gene matches: 10.